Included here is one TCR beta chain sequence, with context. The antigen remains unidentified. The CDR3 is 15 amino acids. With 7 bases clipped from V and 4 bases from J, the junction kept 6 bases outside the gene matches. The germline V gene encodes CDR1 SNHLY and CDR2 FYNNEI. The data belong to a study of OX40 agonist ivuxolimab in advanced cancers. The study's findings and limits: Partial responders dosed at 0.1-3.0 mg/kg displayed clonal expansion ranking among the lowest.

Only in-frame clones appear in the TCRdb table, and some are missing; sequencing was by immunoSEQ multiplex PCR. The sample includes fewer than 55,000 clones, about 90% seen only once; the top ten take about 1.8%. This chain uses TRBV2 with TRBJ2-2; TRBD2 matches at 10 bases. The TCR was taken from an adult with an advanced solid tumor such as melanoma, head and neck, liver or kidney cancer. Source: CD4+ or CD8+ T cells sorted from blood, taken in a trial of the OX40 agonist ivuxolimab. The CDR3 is CASTLASGGTGELFF. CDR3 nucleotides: TGTGCCAGCACCTTGGCTAGCGGGGGCACCGGGGAGCTGTTTTTT. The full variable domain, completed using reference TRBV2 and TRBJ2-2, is EPEVTQTPSHQVTQMGQEVILRCVPISNHLYFYWYRQILGQKVEFLVSFYNNEISEKSEIFDDQFSVERPDGSNFTLKIRSTKLEDSAMYFCASTLASGGTGELFFGEGSRLTVL.